Included here is one T cell receptor (beta chain) sequence, with context. This sample is drawn from a study of blood T cell repertoires in COVID-19. The overall study: Acute-phase and convalescent COVID-19 samples originated in the United States, Italy and Spain. PBMCs, B-cell-depleted T cells, or T cells provided the cDNA or gDNA that made up the material.

Germline V gives CDR1 SGHKS, CDR2 YYEKEE (reference sequence). Between the trimmed V and J ends, which lost 2 bases and 4 bases, there was a span of 7 bases. This CDR3 is 12 amino acids long. In the source study's methods: How many nucleated cells were present was estimated from reference gene primer amplification. Some clones are missing from TCRdb's copy, which holds only in-frame ones; the method was immunoSEQ multiplex PCR. Clonal size and the V and J genes are those of that table, whereas D and trimming came from the DNA. The profile shows about 230,000 clones, around 90% of them singletons. The source material was peripheral blood. The sequence was obtained from a woman younger than 35 who had recovered from COVID-19. V and J are TRBV5-5 and TRBJ2-7, with D tentatively TRBD2 (6 bases). CDR3: CASSFAGYEQYF. The CDR3 coding sequence is TGTGCCAGCAGCTTTGCGGGATACGAGCAGTACTTC.